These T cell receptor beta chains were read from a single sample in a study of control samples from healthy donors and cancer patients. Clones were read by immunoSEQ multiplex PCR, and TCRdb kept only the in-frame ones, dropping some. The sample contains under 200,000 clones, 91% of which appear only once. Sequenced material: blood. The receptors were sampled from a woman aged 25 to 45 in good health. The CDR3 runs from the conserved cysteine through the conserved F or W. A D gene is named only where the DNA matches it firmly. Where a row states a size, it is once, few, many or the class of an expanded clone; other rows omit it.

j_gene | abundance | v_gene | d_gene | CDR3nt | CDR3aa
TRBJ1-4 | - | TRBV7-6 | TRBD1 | TGTGCCAGCAGCTTAGTCGAGCCGGGACAGGGCAATGAAAAACTGTTTTTT | CASSLVEPGQGNEKLFF
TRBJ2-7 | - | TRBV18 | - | TGTGCCAGCTCACAGTCCGCCTACGAGCAGTACTTC | CASSQSAYEQYF
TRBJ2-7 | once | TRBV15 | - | TGTGCCACCAGCAGAGGCGGGACGTCCTACGAGCAGTACTTC | CATSRGGTSYEQYF
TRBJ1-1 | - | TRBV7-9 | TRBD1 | TGTGCCAGCAGCTACGGGACAGGGGCTAACACTGAAGCTTTCTTT | CASSYGTGANTEAFF
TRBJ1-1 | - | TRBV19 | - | TGTGCCAGTAGTCTCAACGGGGACACTGAAGCTTTCTTT | CASSLNGDTEAFF
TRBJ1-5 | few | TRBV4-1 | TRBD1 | TGCGCCAGCAGCCAAGATGGGCAGGGGGGTAATCAGCCCCAGCATTTT | CASSQDGQGGNQPQHF
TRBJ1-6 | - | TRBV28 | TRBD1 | TGTGCCAGCAGTCCAGACAGGGGGCAGTATTCACCCCTCCACTTT | CASSPDRGQYSPLHF
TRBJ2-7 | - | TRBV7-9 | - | TGTGCCAGCAGCTTAGCTCACGAGCAGTACTTC | CASSLAHEQYF
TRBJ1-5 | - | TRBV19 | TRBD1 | TGTGCCAGTAGCAGGACAGGGGCCCATAGCAATCAGCCCCAGCATTTT | CASSRTGAHSNQPQHF
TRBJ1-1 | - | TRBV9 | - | TGTGCCAGCAGTACCCCCCCCGGGGCAGGGAACACTGAAGCTTTCTTT | CASSTPPGAGNTEAFF
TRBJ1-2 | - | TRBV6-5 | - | TGTGCCAGCAGGACAGACTCCCATTATGGCTACACCTTC | CASRTDSHYGYTF
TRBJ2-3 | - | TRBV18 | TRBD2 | TGTGCCAGCTCACCACCGCTAGCGGGGGGGTCAGATACGCAGTATTTT | CASSPPLAGGSDTQYF
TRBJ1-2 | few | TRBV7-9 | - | TGTGCCAGCAGCTTAGATGGGGGTGGTGGCTACACCTTC | CASSLDGGGGYTF
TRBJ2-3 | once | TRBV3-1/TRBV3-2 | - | TGTGCCAGCAGCCACCTAGGTGGAGATACGCAGTATTTT | CASSHLGGDTQYF
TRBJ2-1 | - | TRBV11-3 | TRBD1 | TGTGCCACCGAGGACAGGGGGTACAATGAGCAGTTCTTC | CATEDRGYNEQFF
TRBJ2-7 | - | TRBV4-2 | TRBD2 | TGTGCCAGCAGCCAAGCAGCGGGAGTGTACGAGCAGTACTTC | CASSQAAGVYEQYF
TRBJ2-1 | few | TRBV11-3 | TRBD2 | TGTGCCAGCAGCTCCGGGACTAGCAATAGCGATGAGCAGTTCTTC | CASSSGTSNSDEQFF
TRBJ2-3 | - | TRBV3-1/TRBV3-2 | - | TGTGCCAGCAGCCAAGATCCGGGGGGCGGAGATACGCAGTATTTT | CASSQDPGGGDTQYF
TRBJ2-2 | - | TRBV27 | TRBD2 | TGTGCCAGCAGGGCTAGCGGGGGGGTGAACACCGGGGAGCTGTTTTTT | CASRASGGVNTGELFF
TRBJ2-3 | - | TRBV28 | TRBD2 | TGTGCCAGCACCCCGGGACTAGCGGGAGTCAGAGATACGCAGTATTTT | CASTPGLAGVRDTQYF
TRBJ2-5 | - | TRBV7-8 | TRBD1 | TGTGCCAGCACAGGGACAGGCCAAGAGACCCAGTACTTC | CASTGTGQETQYF
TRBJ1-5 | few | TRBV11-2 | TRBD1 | TGTGCCAGCAGCCAGGGGGTCAATCAGCCCCAGCATTTT | CASSQGVNQPQHF
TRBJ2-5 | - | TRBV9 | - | TGTGCCAGCAGCGTAGTCCCCGAGAAGCAAGAGACCCAGTACTTC | CASSVVPEKQETQYF
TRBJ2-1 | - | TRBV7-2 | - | TGTGCCAGCAGCTTAGTGGAGGGGGCGAATGAGCAGTTCTTC | CASSLVEGANEQFF
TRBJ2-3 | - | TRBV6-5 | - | TGTGCCAGCAGTTACGCGGCAGCCAGCACAGATACGCAGTATTTT | CASSYAAASTDTQYF
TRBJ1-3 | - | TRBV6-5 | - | TGTGCCAGCAGTTACTCTGGGGGCTCTGGAAACACCATATATTTT | CASSYSGGSGNTIYF
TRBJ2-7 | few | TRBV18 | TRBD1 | TGTGCCAGCTCACCTGGGACAGGGGGAGACGAGCAGTACTTC | CASSPGTGGDEQYF
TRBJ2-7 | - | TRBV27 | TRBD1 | TGTGCCAGCAGTTACAACAGGGGCGAGCAGTACTTC | CASSYNRGEQYF
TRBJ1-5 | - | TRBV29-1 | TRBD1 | TGCAGCGCCGGACAGGGCAATCAGCCCCAGCATTTT | CSAGQGNQPQHF
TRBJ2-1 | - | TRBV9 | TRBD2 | TGTGCCAGCAGCGTCAGCGGGGGGGTTTCCTACAATGAGCAGTTCTTC | CASSVSGGVSYNEQFF
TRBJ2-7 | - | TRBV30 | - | TGTGCCTGGGGACAGGGGGCTAGCGGGAGCTCCTACGAGCAGTACTTC | CAWGQGASGSSYEQYF
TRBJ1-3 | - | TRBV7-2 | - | TGTGCCAGCAGCTCCTACATGGACTCTGGAAACACCATATATTTT | CASSSYMDSGNTIYF
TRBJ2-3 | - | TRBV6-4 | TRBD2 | TGTGCCAGCAGTGACTCGGCGGGAGGTTCAGATACGCAGTATTTT | CASSDSAGGSDTQYF
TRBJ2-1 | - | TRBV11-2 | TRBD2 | TGTGCCAGCAGCTTAGATCGGGGGGGTGAGCAGTTCTTC | CASSLDRGGEQFF
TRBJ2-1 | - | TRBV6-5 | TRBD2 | TGTGCCAGCAGGGCCGGGACTAGACTGAATGAGCAGTTCTTC | CASRAGTRLNEQFF
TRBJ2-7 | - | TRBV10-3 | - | TGTGCCATCAGTGTAGGGGGGTACGAGCAGTACTTC | CAISVGGYEQYF
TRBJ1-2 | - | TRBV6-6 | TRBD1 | TGTGCCAGCAGTTACGATGGACAGGGGGTTGACTATGGCTACACCTTC | CASSYDGQGVDYGYTF
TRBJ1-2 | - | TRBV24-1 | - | TGTGCCACCAGTGACAGCAACTATGGCTACACCTTC | CATSDSNYGYTF
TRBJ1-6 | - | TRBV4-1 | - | TGCGCCAGCAGCCAAGGTCGGGGGGGCTCCTATAATTCACCCCTCCACTTT | CASSQGRGGSYNSPLHF
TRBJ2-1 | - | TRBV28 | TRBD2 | TGTGCCAGCAGTTTAGCGGGAGGGAACAATGAGCAGTTCTTC | CASSLAGGNNEQFF